This T cell receptor delta chain emerged from a study of γδ T cells in repeated Plasmodium falciparum infection. TCRdb repeated clone calling on the multiplex PCR reads with CATT. The data hold tens of thousands of delta-chain clones, with approximately 1.5% observed a single time. Gammadelta T cells were flow-sorted from PBMC into Vgamma9/Vdelta2+ and Vdelta2-negative populations for bulk analysis. As to this clone: Its antigen remains unknown.

Trimming removed 6 bases at V and 4 bases at J, with 18 bases between. The CDR3 loop spans 15 amino acids. Germline CDR1 reads TSWWSYY; CDR2 reads QGS. The study's findings and limits: Vgamma9/Vdelta2+ repertoires stayed stably polyclonal over time and infection. Repeated controlled infections reportedly drove waves of new clonotype selection in Vdelta2-negative, mostly Vdelta1+, gammadelta repertoires. Vdelta2-negative gammadelta repertoires appeared less diverse and less shared in Malian than Australian children.

The rearrangement links TRDV1 to TRDJ1; a possible D gene is TRDD2 (5 bases). TCRdb gives no J gene; it was assigned here by matching the DNA to germline. Sequences were obtained from gamma-delta T cells from blood. The receptor comes from a pool of human donors (malaria-infected and uninfected, not separated). In DNA, the CDR3 is TGTGCTCTTGGAGTTTTCTTCCATTGGGTCGATAAACTCATCTTT. Protein sequence: CALGVFFHWVDKLIF.